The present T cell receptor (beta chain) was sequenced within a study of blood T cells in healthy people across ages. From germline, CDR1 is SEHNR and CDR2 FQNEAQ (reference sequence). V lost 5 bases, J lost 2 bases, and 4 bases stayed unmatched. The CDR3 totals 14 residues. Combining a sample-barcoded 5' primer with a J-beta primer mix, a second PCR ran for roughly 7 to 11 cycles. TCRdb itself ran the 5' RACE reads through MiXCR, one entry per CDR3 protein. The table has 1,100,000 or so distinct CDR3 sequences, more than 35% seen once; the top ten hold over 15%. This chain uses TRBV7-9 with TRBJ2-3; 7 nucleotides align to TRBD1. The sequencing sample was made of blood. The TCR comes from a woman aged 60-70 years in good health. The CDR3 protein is CASSQDRNTDTQYF. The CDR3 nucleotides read TGTGCCAGCAGCCAGGACAGGAACACAGATACGCAGTATTTT. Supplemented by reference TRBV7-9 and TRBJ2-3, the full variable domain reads DTGVSQNPRHKITKRGQNVTFRCDPISEHNRLYWYRQTLGQGPEFLTYFQNEAQLEKSRLLSDRFSAERPKGSFSTLEIQRTEQGDSAMYLCASSQDRNTDTQYFGPGTRLTVL.